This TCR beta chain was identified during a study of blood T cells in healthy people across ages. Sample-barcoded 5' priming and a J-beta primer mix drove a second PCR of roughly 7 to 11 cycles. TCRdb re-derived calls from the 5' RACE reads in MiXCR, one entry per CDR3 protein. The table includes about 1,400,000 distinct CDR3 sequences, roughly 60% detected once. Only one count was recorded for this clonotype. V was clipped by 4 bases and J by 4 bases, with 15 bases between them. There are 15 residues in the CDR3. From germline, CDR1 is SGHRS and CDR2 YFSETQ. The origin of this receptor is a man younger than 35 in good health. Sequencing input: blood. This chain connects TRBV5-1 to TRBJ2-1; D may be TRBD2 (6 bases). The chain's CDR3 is CASSTTSRGYNEQFF. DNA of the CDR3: TGCGCCAGCAGCACAACTAGCCGAGGTTACAATGAGCAGTTCTTC.